The text below deals with one TCR beta chain. The data belong to a study of shared T cell receptors in the human thymus. Sequencing was performed with immunoSEQ multiplex PCR; in TCRdb, only in-frame clones are kept and a portion is missing. The sample has 650,000 to 950,000 clones, 80% to 90% seen once; the top ten hold 0.0095% to 0.011%. The V end lost 5 bases, the J end lost 3 bases, and 23 bases lay between the germline ends. Germline CDR1 is SGHVS and CDR2 is FQNEAQ. The CDR3 covers 17 residues. In addition, the sample was reused for a study of human thymus T cells.

This chain connects TRBV7-8 to TRBJ2-7, with D possibly TRBD1 on 6 matching bases. Material for sequencing was thymocytes. The receptor was isolated from a girl less than two years old with a congenital heart defect. This CDR3 is CASSSHGKRDTYYEQYF. The CDR3 coding sequence is TGTGCCAGCAGCAGTCACGGAAAACGGGACACCTACTACGAGCAGTACTTC.